Included here is one TCR beta chain sequence, with context. What it binds is unknown. TCRdb processed the 5' RACE reads anew with MiXCR; each CDR3 protein has one entry. The sample lists roughly 490,000 distinct CDR3 sequences; roughly an eighth were seen once. The source of the sample is a study of identical twins. Study-wide results and caveats: The models gave estimates that fell short of the out-of-frame TCR alpha sharing seen in monozygotic twins. Not following the same donors, the study drew its conclusions from cross-sectional statistical analysis.

The CDR3 contains 14 residues. Germline loops: CDR1 ENHRY, CDR2 SYGVKD. V lost 2 bases and J lost 5; bases outside the gene matches: 2. All donors comprised healthy Caucasians. The same specimen was also included in a second study, on yellow fever vaccine responses in identical twins. That study reports: Twins reportedly showed a vaccine T cell response that seemed partly convergent and partly personalized.

The receptor was isolated from a woman younger than 30 in good health. The chain combines TRBV10-3 with TRBJ2-1; 8 bases are shared with TRBD2. Material for sequencing was CD4+ T cells sorted from blood. The CDR3 protein is CAISEREGNNEQFF. DNA for the CDR3: TGTGCCATCAGTGAGCGGGAGGGTAACAATGAGCAGTTCTTC.